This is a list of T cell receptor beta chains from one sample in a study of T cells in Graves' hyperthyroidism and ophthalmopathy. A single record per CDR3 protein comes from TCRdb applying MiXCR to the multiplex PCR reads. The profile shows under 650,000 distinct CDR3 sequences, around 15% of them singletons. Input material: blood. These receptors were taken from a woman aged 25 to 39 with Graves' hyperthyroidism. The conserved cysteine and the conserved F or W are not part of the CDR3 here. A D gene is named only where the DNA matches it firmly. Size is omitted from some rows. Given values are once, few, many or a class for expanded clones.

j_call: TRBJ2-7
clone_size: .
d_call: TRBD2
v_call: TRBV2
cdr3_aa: ASRTSGTPYEQY

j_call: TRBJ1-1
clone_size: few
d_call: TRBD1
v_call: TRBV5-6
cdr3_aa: ASSLGDRLATEAF

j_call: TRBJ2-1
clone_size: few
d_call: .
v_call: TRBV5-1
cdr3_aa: ASSLQGGIESEQF

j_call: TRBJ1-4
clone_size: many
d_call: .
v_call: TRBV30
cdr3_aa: AWSRDTANEKLF

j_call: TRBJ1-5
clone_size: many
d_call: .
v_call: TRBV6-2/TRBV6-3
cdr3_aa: ASSRDWGQPQH

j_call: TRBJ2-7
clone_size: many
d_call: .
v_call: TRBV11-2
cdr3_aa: ASSFSQDTGSYEQY

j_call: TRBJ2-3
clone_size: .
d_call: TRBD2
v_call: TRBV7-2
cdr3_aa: ASSSGLDPDTQY

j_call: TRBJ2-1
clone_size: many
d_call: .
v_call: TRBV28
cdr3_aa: ASSPGLISYNEQF

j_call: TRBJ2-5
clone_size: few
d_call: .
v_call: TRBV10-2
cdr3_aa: ATMTSAPETQY

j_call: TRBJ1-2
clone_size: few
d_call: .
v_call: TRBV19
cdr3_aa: ASRQTGSYGYT

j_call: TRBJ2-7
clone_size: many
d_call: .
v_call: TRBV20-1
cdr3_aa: SVRSYEQY

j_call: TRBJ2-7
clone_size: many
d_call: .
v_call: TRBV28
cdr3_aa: ASSSTELSKQGNEQY

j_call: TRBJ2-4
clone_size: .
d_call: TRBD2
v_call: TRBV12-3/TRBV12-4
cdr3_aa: ASSYGTSGPLWGNIQY

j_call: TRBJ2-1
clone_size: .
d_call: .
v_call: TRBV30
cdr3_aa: AWIIRDVEGDEQF

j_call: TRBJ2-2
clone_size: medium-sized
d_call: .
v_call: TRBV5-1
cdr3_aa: ASRGAGELF

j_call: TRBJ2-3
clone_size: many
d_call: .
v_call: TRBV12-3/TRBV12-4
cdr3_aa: ASSSRGGYTQY

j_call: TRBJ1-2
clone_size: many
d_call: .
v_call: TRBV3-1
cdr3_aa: ASSQSVRGNYGYT

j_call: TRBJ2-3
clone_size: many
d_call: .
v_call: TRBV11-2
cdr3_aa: ASRSTDTQY

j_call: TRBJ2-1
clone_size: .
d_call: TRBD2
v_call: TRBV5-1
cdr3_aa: ASSLSSGFSYNEQF

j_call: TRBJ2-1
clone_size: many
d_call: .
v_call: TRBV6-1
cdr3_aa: ASSEWGGRGRSEQF

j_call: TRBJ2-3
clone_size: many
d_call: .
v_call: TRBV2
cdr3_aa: ASMLGPDTQY

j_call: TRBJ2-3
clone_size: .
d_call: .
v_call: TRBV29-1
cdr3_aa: SYSSFTDTQY

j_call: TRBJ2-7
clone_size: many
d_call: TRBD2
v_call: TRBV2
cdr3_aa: ASTGTSGSEQY

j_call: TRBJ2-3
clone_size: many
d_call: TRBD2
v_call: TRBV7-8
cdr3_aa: ASSQGLAGLLDTQY

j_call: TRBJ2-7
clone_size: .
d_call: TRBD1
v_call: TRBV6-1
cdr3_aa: ASSTGGSWVEQY

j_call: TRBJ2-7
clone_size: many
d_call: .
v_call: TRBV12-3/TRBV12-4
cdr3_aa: ASSPYRSEQY

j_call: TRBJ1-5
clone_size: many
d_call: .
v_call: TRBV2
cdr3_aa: ASSPTVRNQPQH

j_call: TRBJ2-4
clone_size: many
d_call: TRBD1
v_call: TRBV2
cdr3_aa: AGKTGVAKNIQY

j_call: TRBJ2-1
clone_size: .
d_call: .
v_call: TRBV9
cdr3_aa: ASSGPREYNEQF

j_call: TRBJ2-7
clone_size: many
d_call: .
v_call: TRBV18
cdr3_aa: ASSKDGPEQY

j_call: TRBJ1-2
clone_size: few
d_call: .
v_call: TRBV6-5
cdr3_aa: ASSYSNVIVTASRGYT

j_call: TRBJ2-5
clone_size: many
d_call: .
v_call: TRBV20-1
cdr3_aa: SARDRLTLQETQY

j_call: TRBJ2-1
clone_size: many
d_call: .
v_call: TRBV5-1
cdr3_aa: ASSLFLAPAVKDEQF

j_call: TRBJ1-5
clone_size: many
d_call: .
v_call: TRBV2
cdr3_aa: ASRRGLVGQPQH

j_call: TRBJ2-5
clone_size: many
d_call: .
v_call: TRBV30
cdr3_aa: AWGRKGETQY

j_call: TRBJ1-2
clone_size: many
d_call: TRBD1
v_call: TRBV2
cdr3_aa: ASSRGQGASYGYT

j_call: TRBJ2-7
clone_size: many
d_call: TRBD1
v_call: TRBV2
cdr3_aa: ASREGQGTYEQY

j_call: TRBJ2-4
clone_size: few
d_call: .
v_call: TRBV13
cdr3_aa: ASSLGDIQY

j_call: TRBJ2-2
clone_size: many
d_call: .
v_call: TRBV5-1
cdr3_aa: ASSLVQNTGELF

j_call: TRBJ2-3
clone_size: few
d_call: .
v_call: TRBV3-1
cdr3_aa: ASSTPGRGGAADTQY

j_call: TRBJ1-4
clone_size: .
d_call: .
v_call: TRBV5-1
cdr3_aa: ASSLEAGGTNEKLF

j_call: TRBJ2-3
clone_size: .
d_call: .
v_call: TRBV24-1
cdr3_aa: ATSDPRGQDTQY

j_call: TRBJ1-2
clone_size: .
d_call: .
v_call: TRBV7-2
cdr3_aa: ASSSDRHRYGYT

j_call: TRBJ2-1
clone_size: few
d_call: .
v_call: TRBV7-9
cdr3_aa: ASSLAAGFHNEQF

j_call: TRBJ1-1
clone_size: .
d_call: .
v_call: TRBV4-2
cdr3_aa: ASSLGGAFEAF

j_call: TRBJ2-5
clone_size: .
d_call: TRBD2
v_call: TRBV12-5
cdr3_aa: ASAPDGGGETQY

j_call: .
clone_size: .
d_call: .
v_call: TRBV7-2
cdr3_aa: ASSGSYEQF

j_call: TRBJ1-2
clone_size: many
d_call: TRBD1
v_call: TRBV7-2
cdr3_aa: ASSSGTAYGYT

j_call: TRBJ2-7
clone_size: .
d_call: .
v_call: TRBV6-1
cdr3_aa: ASSYIPNVYEQY

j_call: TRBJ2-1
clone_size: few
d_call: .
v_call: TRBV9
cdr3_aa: ASSVGDSNEQF

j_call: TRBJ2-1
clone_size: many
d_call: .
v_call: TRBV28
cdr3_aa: ASSYPGWDEQF

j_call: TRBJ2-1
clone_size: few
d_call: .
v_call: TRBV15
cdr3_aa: ASHRERNNEQF

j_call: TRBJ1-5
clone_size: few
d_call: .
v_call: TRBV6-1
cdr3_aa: ASCLDQLRGNQPQH

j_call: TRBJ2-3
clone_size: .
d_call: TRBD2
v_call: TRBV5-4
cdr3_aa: ASSYPALAGGVGDTQY

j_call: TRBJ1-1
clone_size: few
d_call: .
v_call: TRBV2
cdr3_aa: ASTPLAGAEAF

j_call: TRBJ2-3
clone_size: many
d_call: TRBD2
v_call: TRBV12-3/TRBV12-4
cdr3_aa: ASSLTSGPDTQY

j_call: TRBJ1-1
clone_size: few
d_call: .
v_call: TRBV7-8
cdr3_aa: ASSLLKGDTEAF

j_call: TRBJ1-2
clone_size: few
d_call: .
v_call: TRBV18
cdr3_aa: ASSPRQLDPYGYT

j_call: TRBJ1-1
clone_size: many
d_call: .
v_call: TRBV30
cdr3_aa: ASPRGGGTEAF

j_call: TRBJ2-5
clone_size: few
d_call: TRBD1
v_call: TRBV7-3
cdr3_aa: ASSRTGTARETQY